This T cell receptor beta chain was retrieved from a study of cytomegalovirus exposure and HLA in healthy donors. The PCR contained 60 Vbeta and 13 Jbeta primers. Measured with immunoSEQ multiplex PCR; TCRdb has only the in-frame clones, and not every one. The sample shows about 160,000 clones, 65% to 90% of them seen only once. The CDR3 is 17 residues long. The origin of this receptor is a man aged 45-65 years in good health and CMV-seropositive. The rearrangement links TRBV1 to TRBJ2-5; the table assigns TRBD1, which was not confirmed against the DNA. TRBV1 is a documented pseudogene. Sequencing was done on a sample of PBMCs. The CDR3 spells CTSSQGVKEQAKETQYF. In DNA form, the CDR3 reads TGCACCAGCAGCCAAGGGGTTAAGGAACAGGCGAAAGAGACCCAGTACTTC.